These 9 T cell receptor beta chains originate from one sample sequenced in a study of CD8+CD57+ T cells in acquired aplastic anemia. The authors sequenced patients whose flow cytometry had shown CD8+CD57+ cell expansion. TCR beta VDJ and CDR3 profiling used genomic DNA as template. A single record per CDR3 protein comes from TCRdb applying MiXCR to the reads. Here the sample spans more than 150,000 distinct CDR3 sequences, nearly 50% being singletons. Sequencing input: sorted CD4+, CD8+, or CD8+CD57+ T cells (not recorded which) from PBMCs. Every receptor here comes from a human donor with aplastic anemia.

Details on this clonotype: A much more abundant neighbour one base away suggests this may be a read error. This rearrangement joins TRBV25-1 to TRBJ2-5, with D unclear. Germline V gene sequence: CDR1 MGHDK, CDR2 SYGVNS. This CDR3 has 18 residues. CDR3 sequence reads: CAGSQAGLPARFQETQYF. The CDR3 DNA follows: TGTGCCGGCAGCCAAGCCGGGCTCCCTGCCCGATTCCAAGAGACCCAGTACTTC.

Many counts were recorded for this clonotype. The V call is TRBV11-3, the J call TRBJ2-5, with TRBD2 matching over 11 bases. Trimming took 4 bases from V and 7 from J; bases not matched to a gene: 8. CDR1 and CDR2 from the germline V gene are SGHNT and YENEEA. CDR3 size: 15 residues. The CDR3 DNA reads as TGTGCCAGCAGCTCCCCACTAGCGGGAGTAGGGACCCAGTACTTC. Protein product: CASSSPLAGVGTQYF.

The sample holds one count of this clonotype. V and J are TRBV19 and TRBJ1-5; tentative D call: TRBD1 (5 bases). The germline V and J ends were trimmed by 7 bases and 0 bases, with 10 bases remaining between them. Looked up from germline, CDR1 is LNHDA and CDR2 is SQIVND (reference sequence). CDR3 size: 14 residues. This chain's CDR3 is CASIPTDSNQPQHF. DNA of the CDR3: TGTGCCAGTATTCCGACAGATAGCAATCAGCCCCAGCATTTT.

This clonotype was detected many times. The chain links TRBV19 to TRBJ1-2, with D maybe TRBD1 (5 bases). Germline V gene lookup returns CDR1 LNHDA and CDR2 SQIVND (reference sequence). The CDR3 is 14 residues long. The V gene lost 3 bases and the J gene lost 6 bases, with 14 bases spanning the gap. CDR3 DNA: TGTGCCAGTAGTATTGGGGCAGGGTTCCATGGCTACACCTTC. Translation gives CASSIGAGFHGYTF.

This clonotype has at least ten counts. The genes are TRBV4-2 and TRBJ1-5, with no clear D. Trimming took 0 bases from V and 1 from J, leaving 4 bases between them. Germline V gene lookup returns CDR1 LGHNA and CDR2 YNFKEQ. CDR3 length: 14 amino acids. DNA for the CDR3: TGTGCCAGCAGCCAAGAACCCAGCAATCAGCCCCAGCATTTT. Its protein is CASSQEPSNQPQHF.

This clonotype was detected ten times or more. V and J are TRBV7-2 and TRBJ2-3, with D possibly being TRBD1 or TRBD2 (5 bases each). The CDR3 consists of 16 residues. Per the germline V gene, CDR1 is SGHTA and CDR2 is FQGNSA. V was pared by 7 bases and J by 6 bases, with 23 bases between. Here the CDR3 DNA reads TGTGCCAGCACCTACCGGGACCCCGCCGCGGGCGATACGCAGTATTTT. Residues: CASTYRDPAAGDTQYF.

The chain has TRBV7-6 and TRBJ2-7; 11 bases fit TRBD2. V trimming: 5 bases; J trimming: 3 bases; junction bases outside the gene matches: 3. CDR3 length equals 14 residues. Germline V gene lookup returns CDR1 SGHVS and CDR2 FNYEAQ. The CDR3 DNA reads TGTGCCAGCAGCGTTACTAGCGGGAGCTACGAGCAGTACTTC. Amino acids: CASSVTSGSYEQYF.

The rearrangement links TRBV11-3 to TRBJ1-1; D remains ambiguous. Germline V gene sequence: CDR1 SGHNT, CDR2 YENEEA. V was pared by 5 bases and J by 6 bases, with 13 bases between. This CDR3 contains 13 residues. This CDR3 reads CASSLTRSAEAFF. CDR3 bases: TGTGCCAGCAGCCTAACCCGGTCCGCTGAAGCTTTCTTT.

As to this clonotype: Relative to the germline gene, one junction end is altered; a read error may explain this. This chain uses TRBV5-1 with TRBJ1-1, with D maybe TRBD1 (5 bases). CDR1 and CDR2 (germline): SGHRS, YFSETQ. The CDR3 is 15 residues long. CDR3 in DNA: TGCGCCAGCAGCTTCCCCGCAGGGATGAGAACTGAAACTTTCTTT. Translating gives CASSFPAGMRTETFF.